One and the same sample provided the 9 T cell receptor beta chains below, sequenced in a study of shared clonotypes between healthy human individuals. Using immunoSEQ multiplex PCR, the repertoire was profiled, and TCRdb retains in-frame clones only, with some absent. The sample holds millions of clones, approximately 95% seen once. Sequencing was performed on naive CD4+ T cells sorted from blood. Subset denoted: CD45RA+ positively selected. The receptors here all came from a man aged 18 to 30 in good health.

In DNA form, the CDR3 reads TGTGCCAGCAGTGAAACGCGGGTAGGAGCTAGCACAGATACGCAGTATTTT. Protein sequence: CASSETRVGASTDTQYF. The chain links TRBV28 to TRBJ2-3; the D gene is possibly TRBD2 (5 bases). Trimming left V 5 bases short and J 0 bases short, with 18 bases between. The V gene's germline CDR1 is MDHEN and CDR2 SYDVKM. This CDR3 has 17 amino acids.

Details on this clone: At one end the junction does not follow the germline gene, possibly because of a read error. This chain connects TRBV10-3 to TRBJ2-5, with 7 bases lining up with TRBD2. There are 12 residues in the CDR3. The germline V gene encodes CDR1 ENHRY and CDR2 SYGVKD. The CDR3 DNA sequence: TGTACCATCCGAGGGAGGGAAGAGACCCAGTACTTC. Amino acids: CTIRGREETQYF.

This rearrangement joins TRBV30 to TRBJ2-1, with a tentative D call TRBD2 (5 bases). This CDR3 contains 15 residues. CDR1 and CDR2 (germline): GTSNPN, SVGIG (reference sequence). With 0 bases removed from V and 3 bases from J, the gap between germline ends came to 12 bases. The CDR3 loop reads CAWSVIGLGYNEQFF. DNA for the CDR3: TGTGCCTGGAGTGTTATTGGACTGGGCTACAATGAGCAGTTCTTC.

The chain employs TRBV5-1 and TRBJ2-1, with TRBD1 identical over 9 bases. In germline, CDR1 is SGHRS, CDR2 YFSETQ. This CDR3 is 18 amino acids long. The V gene end was trimmed by 4 bases and the J gene end by 4 bases; junction bases not matched to a gene: 15. CDR3 coding DNA: TGCGCCAGCAGCCTTCACACAGGGGGCGGGCAGGGTTACAATGAGCAGTTCTTC. Translation gives CASSLHTGGGQGYNEQFF. Full variable domain (rest looked up from reference TRBV5-1 and TRBJ2-1): KAGVTQTPRYLIKTRGQQVTLSCSPISGHRSVSWYQQTPGQGLQFLFEYFSETQRNKGNFPGRFSGRQFSNSRSEMNVSTLELGDSALYLCASSLHTGGGQGYNEQFFGPGTRLTVL.

This clone was detected ten times or more. This chain connects TRBV29-1 to TRBJ2-7, with 10 bases identical to TRBD1. J lost 4 bases, V lost 4 bases, and 4 bases had no gene match. The CDR3 extends over 13 amino acids. CDR1 SQVTM and CDR2 ANQGSEA come from the germline V gene. The CDR3, as DNA: TGCAGCGTTGGGGACAGGGGAGGTTACGAGCAGTACTTC. It yields the protein CSVGDRGGYEQYF.

This clone was seen only once. The chain employs TRBV28 and TRBJ1-5, with no clear D. Germline CDR1 and CDR2: MDHEN and SYDVKM. The length of the CDR3 is 15 residues. The V and J ends lost 1 base and 1 base respectively, with 8 bases between them. The CDR3 bases are TGTGCCAGCAGTTTATCGGGTAAGAGCAATCAGCCCCAGCATTTT. Amino acid sequence: CASSLSGKSNQPQHF.

The chain links TRBV6-6 to TRBJ2-1, with 9 bases lining up with TRBD1. V trimming: 7 bases; J trimming: 4 bases; junction bases outside the gene matches: 5. Germline V gene lookup returns CDR1 MNHNY and CDR2 SVGAGI (reference sequence). CDR3 length equals 14 residues. The CDR3 DNA follows: TGTGCCAGCACCGCCGGGACAGGGTACAATGAGCAGTTCTTC. The encoded protein is CASTAGTGYNEQFF.

The gene calls are TRBV18 and TRBJ1-1, with no clear D. V lost 9 bases, J lost 0 bases, and 17 bases lay in between. The CDR3 length is 15 residues. Germline CDR1 reads KGHSH; CDR2 reads LQKENI. This CDR3 reads CASSNPKPMNTEAFF. Written as DNA, the CDR3 is TGTGCCAGTTCCAACCCGAAACCCATGAACACTGAAGCTTTCTTT.

The V call is TRBV6-4, the J call TRBJ2-7; D is tentatively TRBD1 or TRBD2 (5 bases each). Trimming shortened V by 2 bases and J by 5 bases, and 16 bases separated the two germline ends. This CDR3 spans 15 amino acids. Germline CDR1 reads MRHNA; CDR2 reads SNTAGT. CDR3 in amino acids: CASSDRGRDLDEQYF. The CDR3 bases are TGTGCCAGCAGTGACCGGGGCAGGGATCTTGACGAGCAGTACTTC.